This TCR beta chain stems from a study of blood T cells in healthy people across ages. Study-level findings and limits: Strong correlation existed between TCR beta diversity and naive T cell percentage.

PCR was performed a second time for about 6 to 12 cycles using a sample-barcoded 5' primer and a J-beta primer mix. Using its own MiXCR run on the 5' RACE reads, TCRdb lists one record per CDR3 protein. The sample lists around 750,000 distinct CDR3 sequences, roughly 53% occurring once. The V segment lost 3 bases and the J segment 11 bases; nucleotides outside the gene matches: 17. Germline loops: CDR1 DFQATT, CDR2 SNEGSKA (reference sequence). This CDR3 comprises 16 residues. Concerning this clonotype: Its specificity is unknown.

The chain has TRBV20-1 and TRBJ2-5, with 11 positions matching TRBD2. The sequencing sample was made of blood. The clonotype originates from an elderly man in good health. DNA of the CDR3: TGCAGTGCTAGGGCCCCGTCTGGACTAGCGGGCGAGGAGCAGTACTTC. It encodes CSARAPSGLAGEEQYF.